The 14 T cell receptor beta chains below all came from one sample that was sequenced in a study of OX40 agonist ivuxolimab in advanced cancers. Generated by immunoSEQ multiplex PCR, the TCRdb table keeps only in-frame clones and is missing some. The repertoire has 55,000 to 70,000 clones, 80% to 85% of them found once; the top ten carry around 9.9%. This sample comprised CD4+ or CD8+ T cells sorted from blood, obtained in a trial of the OX40 agonist ivuxolimab. Every receptor here comes from an adult with an advanced solid tumor such as melanoma, head and neck, liver or kidney cancer.

The chain recombines TRBV7-9 with TRBJ2-2; D possibly corresponds to TRBD1 (6 bases). This CDR3 has 15 amino acids. Germline V gene lookup returns CDR1 SEHNR and CDR2 FQNEAQ (reference sequence). V was pared by 5 bases and J by 0 bases, with 10 bases between. For the CDR3, the DNA is TGTGCCAGCAGCCTAGGGACAACGAACACCGGGGAGCTGTTTTTT. Translation: CASSLGTTNTGELFF.

The chain carries TRBV7-2 and TRBJ2-5; 11 bases match TRBD2. Trimming removed 4 bases from V and 2 bases from J; junction bases left unmatched: 3. The CDR3 contains 15 residues. Germline lookup yields CDR1 SGHTA and CDR2 FQGNSA. The CDR3 protein is CASSWGLAAQETQYF. The CDR3, as DNA: TGTGCCAGCAGCTGGGGACTAGCGGCTCAAGAGACCCAGTACTTC.

The chain links TRBV5-1 to TRBJ1-1, with D uncertain. Per the germline V gene, CDR1 is SGHRS and CDR2 is YFSETQ. V dropped 0 bases and J dropped 0 bases, with 6 bases sitting between them. The CDR3 sequence is 14 residues long. The chain's CDR3 is CASSLGAMNTEAFF. For the CDR3, the DNA is TGCGCCAGCAGCTTGGGAGCTATGAACACTGAAGCTTTCTTT.

The chain carries TRBV6-6 and TRBJ1-5, with D uncertain. Germline loops: CDR1 MNHNY, CDR2 SVGAGI (reference sequence). This CDR3 has 12 residues. With 5 bases removed from V and 6 bases from J, the gap between germline ends came to 8 bases. The CDR3 DNA is TGTGCCAGCAGTCGGGAGGCTCAGCCCCAGCATTTT. It specifies CASSREAQPQHF.

The chain combines TRBV9 with TRBJ2-7, with D unresolved. Looked up from germline, CDR1 is SGDLS and CDR2 is YYNGEE. This CDR3 comprises 14 residues. V was pared by 4 bases and J by 8 bases, with 19 bases between. The CDR3 nucleotides are TGTGCCAGCAGCCCTGTCCCCCCACGGAATAAGCAGTACGTC. Translating gives CASSPVPPRNKQYV.

This rearrangement joins TRBV15 to TRBJ1-5; D remains unclear. Germline values: CDR1 LNHNV, CDR2 YYDKDF (reference sequence). V gave up 2 bases and J gave up 9 bases, with 17 bases separating them. The CDR3 extends over 15 amino acids. The CDR3 reads CATSRTSDAVGPQHF. The CDR3 nucleotides read TGTGCCACCAGCAGAACCTCGGACGCCGTGGGGCCCCAGCATTTT.

This chain joins TRBV6-6 and TRBJ1-1; 10 positions agree with TRBD1. Germline CDR1 reads MNHNY; CDR2 reads SVGAGI (reference sequence). This CDR3 spans 12 amino acids. J lost 5 bases, V lost 8 bases, and 2 bases had no gene match. The CDR3 region has the DNA TGTGCCAGCGGGACAGGGGAGACTGAAGCTTTCTTT. Its translation is CASGTGETEAFF.

The chain links TRBV21-1 to TRBJ1-2. TRBV21-1 is a pseudogene segment. The CDR3 is 14 amino acids. The CDR3 nucleotides read TGTGCCAGCAGCATCCGCGGGACGGTCTATGGCTACACCTTC. It encodes CASSIRGTVYGYTF.

The rearrangement links TRBV28 to TRBJ2-7, with 7 nucleotides matching TRBD1. The germline gives CDR1 MDHEN, CDR2 SYDVKM. J was trimmed by 4 bases and V by 5 bases; bases with no gene match: 11. The CDR3 contains 15 residues. The CDR3: CASSQQGNLLYEQYF. The CDR3 nucleotides read TGTGCCAGCAGTCAACAGGGGAACCTATTATACGAGCAGTACTTC.

The J gene is TRBJ2-2, the V gene TRBV12-5; D is undetermined. The CDR3 contains 18 residues. Trimming left V 1 base short and J 0 bases short, with 15 bases between. Germline V gives CDR1 LGHNT, CDR2 FRNRAP. The CDR3 reads CASGLEKAGSPNTGELFF. The CDR3 DNA is TGTGCTAGTGGTTTGGAAAAAGCCGGGTCACCGAACACCGGGGAGCTGTTTTTT.

The V call is TRBV15, the J call TRBJ2-5; 10 nucleotides match TRBD2. The CDR3 contains 16 residues. Germline CDR1 and CDR2: LNHNV and YYDKDF (reference sequence). V was clipped by 3 bases and J by 3 bases; unmatched bases: 7. Here the CDR3 reads CATSRSLGTSEETQYF. In DNA form, the CDR3 reads TGTGCCACCAGCAGGTCGTTAGGGACTAGCGAAGAGACCCAGTACTTC.

This chain links TRBV7-8 with TRBJ2-5; tentatively, D is TRBD1 (6 bases). The assigned J gene may be wrong: the sequence end matches TRBJ2-7 better. Germline V CDR1 and CDR2: SGHVS, FQNEAQ. The CDR3 sequence is 13 residues long. CDR3 region: CASSVDSSYEQYF. CDR3 bases: TGTGCCAGCAGCGTGGACAGTTCCTACGAGCAGTACTTC.

This clone was seen just once. This chain joins TRBV2 and TRBJ1-1; TRBD1 might be the D (5 bases). The CDR3 spans 16 residues. The V gene's germline CDR1 is SNHLY and CDR2 FYNNEI. Trimming took 7 bases from V and 3 from J, leaving 21 bases between them. The CDR3 nucleotides read TGTGCCAGCATTGAGGGCCCTTCCGAACAGGACACTGAAGCTTTCTTT. This sequence encodes CASIEGPSEQDTEAFF.

The DNA for the CDR3 is TGTGCCAGCAGCCGGGATCCTTTGAATGCGCAGTATTTT. Translating gives CASSRDPLNAQYF. This chain links TRBV7-2 with TRBJ2-3; D is perhaps TRBD2 (5 bases). The CDR3 is 13 residues long. The germline CDR1 and CDR2 sequences are SGHTA and FQGNSA. V was pared by 5 bases and J by 10 bases, with 16 bases between.